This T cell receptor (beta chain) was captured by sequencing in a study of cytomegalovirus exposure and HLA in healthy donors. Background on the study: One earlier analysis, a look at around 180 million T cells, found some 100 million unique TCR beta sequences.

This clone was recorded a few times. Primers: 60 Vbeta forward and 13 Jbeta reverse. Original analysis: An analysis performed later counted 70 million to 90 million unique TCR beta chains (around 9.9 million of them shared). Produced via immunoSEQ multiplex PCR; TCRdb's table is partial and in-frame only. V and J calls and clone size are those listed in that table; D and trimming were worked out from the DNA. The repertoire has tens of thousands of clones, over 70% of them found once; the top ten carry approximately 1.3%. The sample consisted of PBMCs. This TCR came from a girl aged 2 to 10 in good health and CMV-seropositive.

CDR3 bases: TGTGCCAGTAGCCCCGGCGGGAACACTGAAGCTTTCTTT. This sequence encodes CASSPGGNTEAFF. V usage is TRBV19 and J usage is TRBJ1-1; D ambiguous. The CDR3 sequence is 13 residues long. Looked up from germline, CDR1 is LNHDA and CDR2 is SQIVND (reference sequence). Trimming removed 6 bases from V and 1 base from J, with 9 bases in between.